Sequencing of this T cell receptor beta chain was carried out in a study of blood T cell repertoires in COVID-19. Across the whole study: COVID-19 samples from acute and convalescent phases originated in the United States, Italy and Spain. Sources were T cells, B-cell-depleted T cells, or PBMCs; the material itself was cDNA or gDNA.

This clone appeared a few times. As processed by the authors: Counts of nucleated cells, estimated from reference gene primer amplification, were obtained. Only in-frame clones appear in the TCRdb table, and some are missing; sequencing was by immunoSEQ multiplex PCR. V, J and clone size were drawn from that table, and D and trimming were deduced from the DNA. The table has some 80,000 clones, 65% to 85% seen once. The CDR3 has 13 residues. Trimming shortened V by 11 bases and J by 5 bases, and 19 bases separated the two germline ends. Sequencing used peripheral blood. The chain joins TRBV23-1 to TRBJ2-7, with a weak D call TRBD1 (5 bases). TRBV23-1 is an ORF, with its function uncertain. The sequence derives from a man between 60 and 70 years old with active or convalescent COVID-19. The CDR3 bases are TGCGCCCTGGCGGAGACTCAGGACAACGAGCAGTACTTC. This encodes CALAETQDNEQYF.